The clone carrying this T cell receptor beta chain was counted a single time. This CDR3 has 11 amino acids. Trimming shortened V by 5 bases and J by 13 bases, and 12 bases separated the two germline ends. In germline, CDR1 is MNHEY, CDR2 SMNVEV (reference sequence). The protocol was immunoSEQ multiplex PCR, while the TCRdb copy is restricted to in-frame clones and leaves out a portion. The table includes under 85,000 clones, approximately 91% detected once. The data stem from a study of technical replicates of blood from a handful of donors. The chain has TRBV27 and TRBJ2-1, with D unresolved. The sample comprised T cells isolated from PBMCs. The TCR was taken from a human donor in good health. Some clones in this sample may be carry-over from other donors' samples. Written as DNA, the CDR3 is TGTGCCAGCAGTAACTCCGGGTATCAGTTCTTC. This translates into CASSNSGYQFF.